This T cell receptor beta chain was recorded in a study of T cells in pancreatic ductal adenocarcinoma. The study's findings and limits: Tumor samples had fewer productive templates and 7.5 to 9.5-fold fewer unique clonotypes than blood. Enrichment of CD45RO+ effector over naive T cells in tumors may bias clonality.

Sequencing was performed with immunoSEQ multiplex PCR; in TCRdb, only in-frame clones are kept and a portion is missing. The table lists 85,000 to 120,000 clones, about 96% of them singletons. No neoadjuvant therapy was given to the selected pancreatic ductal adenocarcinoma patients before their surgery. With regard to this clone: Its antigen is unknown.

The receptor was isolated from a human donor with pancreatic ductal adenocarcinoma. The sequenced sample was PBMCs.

The CDR3 loop is CASSSLPFLAAYTF. The DNA of the CDR3 is TGTGCCAGCAGCTCCCTCCCATTTCTAGCGGCCTACACCTTC. The genes are TRBV7-6 and TRBJ1-2; D is ambiguous. The ends were cut back, 4 bases at V and 10 bases at J, with 19 bases in the middle. Germline CDR1 and CDR2: SGHVS and FNYEAQ. This CDR3 has 14 residues.